Following are 4 T cell receptor beta chains from one sample sequenced in a study of CD8+CD57+ T cells in acquired aplastic anemia. Genomic DNA templated the TCR beta VDJ and CDR3 profiling. TCRdb redid the calling of the reads with MiXCR, one entry per CDR3 protein. Among fewer than 200,000 distinct CDR3 sequences listed, just under 65% were seen once. Sequencing was carried out using sorted CD4+, CD8+, or CD8+CD57+ T cells (not recorded which) from PBMCs. These receptors were obtained from a human donor in good health.

This clonotype occurred many times. The chain is built from TRBV14 and TRBJ2-1; D call uncertain. The CDR3 is made up of 12 amino acids. With 4 bases removed from V and 9 bases from J, the gap between germline ends came to 10 bases. CDR1 is SGHDN and CDR2 is FVKESK in the germline V gene. The CDR3 DNA reads as TGTGCCAGCAGCCCCCCCACCAGTGAGCAGTTCTTC. It codes for CASSPPTSEQFF.

About this clonotype: Germline is not matched at one junction end, which may reflect a read error. The chain recombines TRBV5-4 with TRBJ2-1; 9 bases agree with TRBD1. CDR3 length: 18 amino acids. In germline, CDR1 is SGHNT, CDR2 YYREEE (reference sequence). CDR3 in DNA: TGTGCCAGCAGAATGGGGGGGGCGTTGGACAGGGGACACAATGAGCAGCTCTTC. This encodes CASRMGGALDRGHNEQLF.

The V and J genes are TRBV19 and TRBJ2-3; 7 nucleotides align to TRBD1. V lost 9 bases and J lost 4; bases outside the gene matches: 1. The germline V gene has CDR1 LNHDA and CDR2 SQIVND (reference sequence). The CDR3 covers 11 residues. DNA for the CDR3: TGTGCCAGCGGACAGGCAGATACGCAGTATTTT. It encodes CASGQADTQYF. The complete variable domain, with remaining parts taken from reference TRBV19 and TRBJ2-3, reads DGGITQSPKYLFRKEGQNVTLSCEQNLNHDAMYWYRQDPGQGLRLIYYSQIVNDFQKGDIAEGYSVSREKKESFPLTVTSAQKNPTAFYLCASGQADTQYFGPGTRLTVL.

This chain links TRBV9 with TRBJ2-1; 7 bases are a match to TRBD2. The CDR3 contains 14 residues. Looked up from germline, CDR1 is SGDLS and CDR2 is YYNGEE. The V and J ends lost 3 bases and 9 bases, in that order; junction bases with no gene match: 9. The CDR3 protein is CASSAGLVFLEQFF. The CDR3, as DNA: TGTGCCAGCAGCGCCGGACTAGTCTTCCTTGAGCAGTTCTTC.